This TCR beta chain appears in the sequencing data of a study of technical replicates of blood from a handful of donors. Assay: immunoSEQ multiplex PCR; the TCRdb copy retains only in-frame clones and omits some. The sample carries around 65,000 clones, 80% to 90% recorded once. The receptor's source is a human donor in good health. Some clones in this sample may be carry-over from other donors' samples. Sample: PBMCs.

In nucleotides, the CDR3 is TGCGCCAGCAGCCAAACCCGACTCAATGAGCAGTTCTTC. Translated, it gives CASSQTRLNEQFF. The V and J genes are TRBV4-1 and TRBJ2-1; D gene ambiguous. Germline V gene lookup returns CDR1 MGHRA and CDR2 YSYEKL. The CDR3 runs to 13 residues. V was clipped by 2 bases and J by 6 bases, with 8 bases between them.